This is a list of T cell receptor beta chains from one sample in a study of identical twins. TCRdb analysed the 5' RACE reads with MiXCR anew, one entry per CDR3 protein. The table includes more than 400,000 distinct CDR3 sequences, roughly 15% detected once. Separately, the same data were catalogued under a study of yellow fever vaccine responses in identical twins.

The sequenced sample consisted of CD4+ T cells sorted from blood. The receptors derive from a woman under 30 in good health. Both conserved end residues are part of each CDR3. The D gene is left open where the match is weak. Clone sizes are given selectively: once, few, many, or a class where the clone is expanded.

TRBJ2-7,few,TRBD2,TRBV20-1,CSARGGKGRAWEQYF,TGCAGTGCTAGAGGAGGCAAGGGGAGGGCCTGGGAGCAGTACTTC
TRBJ2-2,-,-,TRBV12-3/TRBV12-4,CASSLRWAQTNTGELFF,TGTGCCAGCAGTTTACGATGGGCCCAAACGAACACCGGGGAGCTGTTTTTT
TRBJ2-5,-,-,TRBV12-3/TRBV12-4,CASSPRLPRETQYF,TGTGCCAGCAGTCCGCGACTACCGCGAGAGACCCAGTACTTC
TRBJ1-2,-,TRBD1,TRBV5-1,CASSGNLTGKHGYTF,TGCGCCAGCAGCGGAAACCTGACAGGGAAGCATGGCTACACCTTC
TRBJ1-2,-,-,TRBV14,CASSRGQKYGYTF,TGTGCCAGCAGCCGAGGACAGAAGTATGGCTACACCTTC
TRBJ2-2,-,TRBD1,TRBV7-9,CASSLGPGQGVGELFF,TGTGCCAGCAGCTTAGGTCCGGGACAGGGTGTCGGGGAGCTGTTTTTT
TRBJ2-7,few,TRBD1,TRBV24-1,CATSDSRTGYYEQYF,TGTGCCACCAGTGATTCCCGGACAGGGTACTACGAGCAGTACTTC
TRBJ1-2,-,-,TRBV5-1,CASSLNPLLAELGYTF,TGCGCCAGCAGCTTGAACCCCTTGTTGGCCGAGCTGGGCTACACCTTC
TRBJ2-1,few,TRBD2,TRBV29-1,CSVVVASGTREQFF,TGCAGCGTTGTGGTGGCTAGCGGGACTCGAGAGCAGTTCTTC
TRBJ2-3,-,TRBD2,TRBV29-1,CSVGEGKTLRTDTQYF,TGCAGCGTCGGGGAGGGGAAGACTCTGCGCACAGATACGCAGTATTTT
TRBJ1-2,few,-,TRBV5-6,CASSLAGSNGYTF,TGTGCCAGCAGCTTGGCCGGGTCTAACGGCTACACCTTC
TRBJ2-3,-,TRBD2,TRBV28,CASSSETSGTTDTQYF,TGTGCCAGCAGTTCCGAGACTAGCGGGACCACAGATACGCAGTATTTT
TRBJ2-7,few,-,TRBV6-1,CASRAGLASYEQYF,TGTGCCAGCAGGGCGGGACTCGCCTCTTACGAGCAGTACTTC
TRBJ1-5,few,TRBD1,TRBV5-6,CASSRTGEEPQHF,TGTGCCAGCAGTAGGACAGGGGAGGAGCCCCAGCATTTT
TRBJ2-3,-,-,TRBV4-2,CASSQEPSTDTQYF,TGTGCCAGCAGCCAAGAGCCTAGCACAGATACGCAGTATTTT
TRBJ2-3,many,TRBD2,TRBV14,CASSPLAGASGTQYF,TGTGCCAGCAGTCCACTAGCGGGGGCAAGTGGTACGCAGTATTTT
TRBJ1-1,-,-,TRBV27,CASSGAGPIMNTEAFF,TGTGCCAGCTCTGGCGCAGGGCCGATCATGAACACTGAAGCTTTCTTT
TRBJ2-2,-,-,TRBV2,CATRTETNTGELFF,TGTGCCACCCGTACCGAGACGAACACCGGGGAGCTGTTTTTT
TRBJ2-3,few,TRBD2,TRBV29-1,CSVDRLANTDTQYF,TGCAGCGTTGATAGACTAGCGAACACAGATACGCAGTATTTT
TRBJ2-7,-,-,TRBV18,CASSPGPDPTYEQYF,TGTGCCAGCTCACCAGGTCCAGACCCAACCTACGAGCAGTACTTC
TRBJ1-1,few,-,TRBV7-9,CASSLAYTEAFF,TGTGCCAGCAGCTTAGCGTACACTGAAGCTTTCTTT
TRBJ1-6,few,-,TRBV5-1,CASSFMGDGNSPLHF,TGCGCCAGCAGCTTTATGGGGGACGGAAATTCACCCCTCCACTTT
TRBJ2-1,few,TRBD2,TRBV29-1,CSVDPLEPGRALNEQFF,TGCAGCGTGGATCCCTTAGAACCCGGGAGGGCCCTCAATGAGCAGTTCTTC
TRBJ2-3,-,-,TRBV20-1,CSAYRDSTDTQYF,TGCAGTGCTTACAGGGATTCCACAGATACGCAGTATTTT
TRBJ2-3,few,TRBD2,TRBV15,CATSRRTSGGGPDTQYF,TGTGCCACCAGCAGACGTACTAGCGGGGGGGGCCCAGATACGCAGTATTTT
TRBJ2-5,-,TRBD1,TRBV5-5,CASSLGTGGRETQYF,TGTGCCAGCAGCCTCGGGACAGGGGGTAGGGAGACCCAGTACTTC
TRBJ2-1,-,TRBD2,TRBV7-9,CASRYTSGSYEQFF,TGTGCCAGCAGGTATACTAGCGGGAGTTATGAGCAGTTCTTC
TRBJ2-3,few,TRBD2,TRBV5-1,CASSLERGGTTDTQYF,TGCGCCAGCAGCTTGGAACGCGGGGGGACCACAGATACGCAGTATTTT
TRBJ2-2,few,TRBD2,TRBV25-1,CASSGDQWTSGYTGELFF,TGTGCCAGCAGTGGCGATCAATGGACTAGCGGATACACCGGGGAGCTGTTTTTT
TRBJ2-1,-,TRBD2,TRBV10-3,CATSDGRVEQFF,TGTGCCACCTCGGATGGGAGGGTTGAGCAGTTCTTC
TRBJ2-3,-,TRBD1,TRBV5-1,CASSLWTGGDTQYF,TGCGCCAGCAGCCTATGGACAGGGGGCGATACGCAGTATTTT
TRBJ2-3,-,-,TRBV29-1,CSVEYGVTDTQYF,TGCAGCGTTGAGTACGGGGTGACAGATACGCAGTATTTT
TRBJ1-4,few,TRBD1,TRBV4-2,CASSQDQGANEKLFF,TGTGCCAGCAGCCAAGATCAGGGGGCTAATGAAAAACTGTTTTTT
TRBJ1-3,-,-,TRBV10-3,CAISESDGNTIYF,TGTGCCATCAGTGAGTCGGATGGAAACACCATATATTTT
TRBJ2-7,-,TRBD2,TRBV12-3/TRBV12-4,CASSLTSGSNEQYF,TGTGCCAGCAGTCTCACTAGCGGGAGTAACGAGCAGTACTTC
TRBJ1-4,-,-,TRBV5-1,CASSPPEGESTNEKLFF,TGCGCCAGCAGCCCGCCCGAGGGAGAATCAACTAATGAAAAACTGTTTTTT
TRBJ1-2,-,-,TRBV24-1,CATSGNGYGYTF,TGTGCCACCAGTGGGAACGGCTATGGCTACACCTTC
TRBJ2-1,-,TRBD2,TRBV12-3/TRBV12-4,CASSAGTITTYNEQFF,TGTGCCAGCAGCGCCGGGACTATAACCACATACAATGAGCAGTTCTTC
TRBJ2-5,-,TRBD2,TRBV7-8,CASSSLGGSFQETQYF,TGTGCCAGCAGCTCCCTCGGGGGGTCGTTCCAAGAGACCCAGTACTTC
TRBJ1-5,many,-,TRBV6-1,CASSPTGTISNQPQHF,TGTGCCAGCAGTCCTACCGGGACAATTAGCAATCAGCCCCAGCATTTT
TRBJ2-3,-,-,TRBV24-1,CATSLGNTDTQYF,TGTGCCACCAGCCTAGGGAACACAGATACGCAGTATTTT
TRBJ2-3,-,TRBD2,TRBV11-2,CASSIRGGGTDTQYF,TGTGCCAGCAGCATCCGGGGGGGGGGCACAGATACGCAGTATTTT
TRBJ2-2,few,TRBD1,TRBV4-1,CASRPPGQGKTGELFF,TGCGCCAGCAGACCACCGGGACAGGGGAAGACCGGGGAGCTGTTTTTT
TRBJ1-3,few,-,TRBV6-5,CASSYPGAGNTIYF,TGTGCCAGCAGTTATCCAGGCGCGGGAAACACCATATATTTT
TRBJ2-3,few,TRBD2,TRBV6-1,CASKVAGGYTDTQYF,TGTGCCAGCAAGGTAGCGGGGGGATACACAGATACGCAGTATTTT
TRBJ1-1,few,-,TRBV12-3/TRBV12-4,CASRRTVQNTEAFF,TGTGCCAGCAGGCGGACAGTACAGAACACTGAAGCTTTCTTT
TRBJ2-7,-,TRBD1,TRBV10-3,CAAGQGGYEQYF,TGTGCCGCAGGACAGGGTGGGTACGAGCAGTACTTC
TRBJ1-1,few,-,TRBV10-3,CAISEYFGRIF,TGTGCCATCAGTGAGTATTTTGGGCGGATCTTT
TRBJ2-7,few,-,TRBV2,CASSEGGDEQYF,TGTGCCAGCAGTGAAGGAGGGGACGAGCAGTACTTC
TRBJ2-2,-,TRBD2,TRBV12-3/TRBV12-4,CACWPGTSGAAGDTGELFF,TGTGCCTGCTGGCCCGGGACTAGCGGGGCCGCGGGGGACACCGGGGAGCTGTTTTTT
TRBJ2-5,few,-,TRBV5-1,CASSSVSPGQWETQYF,TGCGCCAGCAGCTCTGTATCCCCAGGACAGTGGGAGACCCAGTACTTC
TRBJ2-2,few,TRBD2,TRBV7-8,CASSSRTSGRDSPNTGELFF,TGTGCCAGCAGCTCTAGGACTAGCGGGAGGGATTCACCAAACACCGGGGAGCTGTTTTTT
TRBJ1-1,few,-,TRBV29-1,CSVDVNTEAFF,TGCAGCGTTGACGTGAACACTGAAGCTTTCTTT
TRBJ1-2,few,-,TRBV4-1,CASSLGVGPSNYGYTF,TGCGCCAGCAGCCTAGGGGTGGGGCCCAGTAACTATGGCTACACCTTC